The sequence of this T cell receptor (beta chain) was determined in a study of blood T cell repertoires in COVID-19. About the study: Collection of acute and convalescent COVID-19 samples took place in the United States, Italy and Spain. The analysed material was cDNA or gDNA that came from T cells, B-cell-depleted T cells, or PBMCs.

The CDR3 length is 14 residues. The germline V gene encodes CDR1 SGHVS and CDR2 FNYEAQ. The J segment lost 0 bases and the V segment lost 5 bases, leaving 3 bases of the junction unmatched. Per the authors' pipeline: Estimation of nucleated cell counts relied on the amplification of reference gene primers. The table came from immunoSEQ multiplex PCR; TCRdb's copy has only in-frame clones and leaves some out. For V, J and clone size, that table is used; D and trimming come from the DNA. The repertoire has under 55,000 clones, approximately 84% of them found once; the top ten carry 28%. The sequencing input was peripheral blood. This TCR came from a human donor in a cohort sampled during active COVID-19. This chain uses TRBV7-6 with TRBJ1-1; TRBD1 matches at 7 bases. CDR3 nucleotides: TGTGCCAGCAGCCCCGGGACAGTGAACACTGAAGCTTTCTTT. This sequence encodes CASSPGTVNTEAFF.